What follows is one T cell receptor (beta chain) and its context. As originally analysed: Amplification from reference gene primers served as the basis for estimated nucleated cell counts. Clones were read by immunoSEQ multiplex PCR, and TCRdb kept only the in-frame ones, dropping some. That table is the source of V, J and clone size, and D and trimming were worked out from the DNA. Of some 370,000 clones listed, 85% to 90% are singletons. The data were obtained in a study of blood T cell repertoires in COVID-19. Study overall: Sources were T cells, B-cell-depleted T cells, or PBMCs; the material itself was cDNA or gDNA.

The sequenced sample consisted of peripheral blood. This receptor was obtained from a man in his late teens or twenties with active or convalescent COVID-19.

The CDR3 DNA sequence: TGTGCCAGCAGCTTCGCTAGCTTCTCCAATGAGCAGTTCTTC. Protein: CASSFASFSNEQFF. The chain has TRBV7-3 and TRBJ2-1; tentatively, D is TRBD2 (5 bases). The CDR3 contains 14 residues. Germline CDR1 SGHTA, CDR2 FQGTGA. V lost 3 bases, J lost 6 bases, and 12 bases lay in between.